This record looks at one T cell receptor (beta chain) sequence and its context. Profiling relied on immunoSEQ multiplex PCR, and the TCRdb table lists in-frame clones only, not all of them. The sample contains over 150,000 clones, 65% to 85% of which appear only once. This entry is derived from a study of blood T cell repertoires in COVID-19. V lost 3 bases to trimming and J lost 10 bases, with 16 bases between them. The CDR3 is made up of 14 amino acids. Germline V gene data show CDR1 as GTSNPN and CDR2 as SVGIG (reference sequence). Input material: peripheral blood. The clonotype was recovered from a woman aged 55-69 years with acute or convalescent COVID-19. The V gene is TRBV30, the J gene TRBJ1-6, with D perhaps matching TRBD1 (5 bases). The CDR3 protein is CAWRSMGLWSPLHF. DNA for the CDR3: TGTGCCTGGAGGTCAATGGGGCTTTGGTCACCCCTCCACTTT.